The TCR beta chain described here comes from a study of shared clonotypes between healthy human individuals. V was pared by 6 bases and J by 1 base, with 10 bases between. Germline CDR1 LNHDA, CDR2 SQIVND (reference sequence). The CDR3 length is 14 residues. Data came from immunoSEQ multiplex PCR; TCRdb stores just in-frame clones and leaves some out. The sample consists of about 680,000 clones, around 73% of them appearing once. V and J are TRBV19 and TRBJ1-5, with unresolved D. The sequencing sample was made of memory CD4+ T cells sorted from blood. The subset here: CD45RA-negative fraction. The source is a woman in her 30s in good health. CDR3 in amino acids: CASRGSGSNQPQHF. The CDR3 bases are TGTGCCAGTAGAGGTTCGGGAAGCAATCAGCCCCAGCATTTT.